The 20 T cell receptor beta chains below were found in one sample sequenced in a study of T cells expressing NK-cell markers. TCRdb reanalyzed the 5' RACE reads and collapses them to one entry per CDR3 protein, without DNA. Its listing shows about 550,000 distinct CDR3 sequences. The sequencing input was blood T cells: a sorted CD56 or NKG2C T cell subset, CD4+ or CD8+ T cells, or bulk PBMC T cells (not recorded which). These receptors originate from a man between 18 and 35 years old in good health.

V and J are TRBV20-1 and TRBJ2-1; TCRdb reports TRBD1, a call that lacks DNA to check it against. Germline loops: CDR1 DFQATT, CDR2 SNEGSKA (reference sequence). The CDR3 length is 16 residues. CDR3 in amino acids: CSARAGERSSYNEQFF.

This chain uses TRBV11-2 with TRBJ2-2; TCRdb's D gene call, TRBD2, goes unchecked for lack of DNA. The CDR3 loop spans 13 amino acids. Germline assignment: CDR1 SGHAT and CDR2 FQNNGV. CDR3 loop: CASSFDRGPELFF.

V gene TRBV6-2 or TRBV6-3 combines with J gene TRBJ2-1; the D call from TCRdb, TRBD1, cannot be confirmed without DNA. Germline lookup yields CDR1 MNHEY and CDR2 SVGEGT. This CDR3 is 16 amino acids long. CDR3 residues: CASRNGKNGPYNEQFF.

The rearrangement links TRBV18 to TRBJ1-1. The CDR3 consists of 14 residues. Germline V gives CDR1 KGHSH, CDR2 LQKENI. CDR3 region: CASSRQTDNTEAFF.

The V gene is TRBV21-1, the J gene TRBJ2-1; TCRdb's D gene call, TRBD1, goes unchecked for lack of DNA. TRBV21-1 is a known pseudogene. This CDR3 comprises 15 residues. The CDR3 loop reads CASSKGYRGRYEQFF.

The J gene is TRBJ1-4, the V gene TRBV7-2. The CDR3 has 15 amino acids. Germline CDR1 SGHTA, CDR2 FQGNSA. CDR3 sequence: CASSLGAGGGEKLFF.

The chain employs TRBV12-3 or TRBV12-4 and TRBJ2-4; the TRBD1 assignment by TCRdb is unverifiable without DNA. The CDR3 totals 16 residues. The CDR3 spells CASSLGGQPRRNIQYF.

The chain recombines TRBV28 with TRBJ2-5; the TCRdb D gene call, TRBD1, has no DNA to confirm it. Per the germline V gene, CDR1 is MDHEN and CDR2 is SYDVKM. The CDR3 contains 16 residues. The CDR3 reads CASSLWSRGAEETQYF.

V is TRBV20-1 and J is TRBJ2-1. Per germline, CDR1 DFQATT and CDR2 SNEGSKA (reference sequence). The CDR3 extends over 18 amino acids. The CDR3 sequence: CSARDVGRTESSYNEQFF.

The CDR3 protein is CASSEGGAYYEQYF. V gene TRBV7-6 combines with J gene TRBJ2-7; the D call of TRBD2 rests on TCRdb alone, since no DNA is present to check it. CDR1 is SGHVS, CDR2 FNYEAQ, per germline. CDR3 size: 14 residues.

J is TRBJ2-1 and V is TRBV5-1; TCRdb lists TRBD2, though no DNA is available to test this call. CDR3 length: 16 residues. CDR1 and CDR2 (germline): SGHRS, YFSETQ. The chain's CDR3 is CASSLGGLAGVHEQFF.

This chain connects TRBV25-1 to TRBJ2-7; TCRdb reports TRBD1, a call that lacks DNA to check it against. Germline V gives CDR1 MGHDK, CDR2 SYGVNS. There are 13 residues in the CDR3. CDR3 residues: CASSWTVDGDRYF.

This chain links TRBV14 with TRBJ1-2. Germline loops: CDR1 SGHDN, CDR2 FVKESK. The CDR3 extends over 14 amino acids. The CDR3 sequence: CASSQDRVSYGYTF.

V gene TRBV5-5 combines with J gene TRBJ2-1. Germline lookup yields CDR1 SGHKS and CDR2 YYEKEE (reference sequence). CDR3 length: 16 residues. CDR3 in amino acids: CASSFGSGSLKNEQFF.

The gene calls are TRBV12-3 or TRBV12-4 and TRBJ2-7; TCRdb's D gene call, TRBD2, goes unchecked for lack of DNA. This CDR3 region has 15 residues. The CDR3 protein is CASRARGGRHYEQYF.

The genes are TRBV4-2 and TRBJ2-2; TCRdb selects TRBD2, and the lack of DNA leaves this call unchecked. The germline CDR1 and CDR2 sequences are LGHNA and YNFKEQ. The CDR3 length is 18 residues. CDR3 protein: CASSQGYGLAGDTGELFF.

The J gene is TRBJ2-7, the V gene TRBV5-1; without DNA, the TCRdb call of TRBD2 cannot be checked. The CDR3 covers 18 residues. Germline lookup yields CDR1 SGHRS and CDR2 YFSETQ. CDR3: CASSYFGLAGRTIYEQYF.

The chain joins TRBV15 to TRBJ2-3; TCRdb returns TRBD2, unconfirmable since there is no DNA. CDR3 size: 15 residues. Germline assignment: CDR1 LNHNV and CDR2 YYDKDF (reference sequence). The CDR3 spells CATTSGTFSTDTQYF.

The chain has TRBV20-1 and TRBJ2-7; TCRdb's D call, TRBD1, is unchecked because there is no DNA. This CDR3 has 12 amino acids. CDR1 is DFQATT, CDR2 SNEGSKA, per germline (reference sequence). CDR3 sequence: CSARRNGAEQYF.

This CDR3 reads CASSFNGEKETQYF. The chain has TRBV5-1 and TRBJ2-5; there is no DNA to check the TCRdb D call of TRBD2. The CDR3 extends over 14 amino acids. The germline gives CDR1 SGHRS, CDR2 YFSETQ. The full variable domain, completed using reference TRBV5-1 and TRBJ2-5, is KAGVTQTPRYLIKTRGQQVTLSCSPISGHRSVSWYQQTPGQGLQFLFEYFSETQRNKGNFPGRFSGRQFSNSRSEMNVSTLELGDSALYLCASSFNGEKETQYFGPGTRLLVL.